These 14 T cell receptor beta chains were all obtained from the same sample, sequenced in a study of beta chain features in type 1 diabetes. Study-level points and caveats: Moderate yet significant TCRB CDR3 shortening was seen in Type 1 diabetes patients in all four CD4+ subsets.

All of the isolated RNA was reverse transcribed, so expressed TCRB transcripts were sequenced. TCRdb keeps only in-frame clones here, not all; method: immunoSEQ multiplex PCR. The sample yields approximately 600,000 clones, 12% seen once. Antigens of these TCRs are unknown. Material: naive CD4+ T cells from blood. All receptors come from a man aged 25-40 years with type 1 diabetes.

The genes are TRBV29-1 and TRBJ1-2; D uncertain. This CDR3 spans 13 amino acids. V gave up 2 bases and J gave up 2 bases, with 9 bases separating them. Germline V gene sequence: CDR1 SQVTM, CDR2 ANQGSEA. CDR3 loop: CSVESPGNYGYTF. The CDR3 bases are TGCAGCGTTGAATCGCCAGGAAACTATGGCTACACCTTC.

This sequence joins TRBV29-1 and TRBJ2-4; D perhaps matches TRBD1 (6 bases). Germline-derived CDR1 and CDR2 are SQVTM and ANQGSEA. V was cut by 8 bases and J by 6 bases, with 17 bases left in between. This CDR3 is built from 13 residues. In DNA, the CDR3 is TGCAGCATATACCAGGGGCAGGTAAACATTCAGTACTTC. Protein: CSIYQGQVNIQYF.

The V gene is TRBV6-6, the J gene TRBJ2-2; the D gene is possibly TRBD2 (5 bases). V shed 4 bases and J shed 4 bases, with 10 bases lying between them. Looked up from germline, CDR1 is MNHNY and CDR2 is SVGAGI (reference sequence). The CDR3 sequence is 14 residues long. For the CDR3, the DNA is TGTGCCAGCAGTTCGCGGACTCTCACCGGGGAGCTGTTTTTT. This encodes CASSSRTLTGELFF.

The chain is built from TRBV5-1 and TRBJ2-7; D is ambiguous. The CDR3 extends over 15 amino acids. Trimming removed 0 bases from V and 2 bases from J, with 12 bases in between. The germline CDR1 and CDR2 sequences are SGHRS and YFSETQ. Here the CDR3 reads CASSLGVTETYEQYF. The CDR3 coding sequence is TGCGCCAGCAGCTTGGGGGTGACCGAAACCTACGAGCAGTACTTC.

Only a few counts were recorded for this clone. This rearrangement joins TRBV14 to TRBJ2-3, with 10 bases that match TRBD1. Germline values: CDR1 SGHDN, CDR2 FVKESK. The CDR3 length is 15 residues. V was clipped by 6 bases and J by 9 bases; unmatched bases: 12. The CDR3 is CASRLTGQGTVTQYF. The CDR3 DNA sequence: TGTGCCAGCAGACTAACGGGACAGGGGACGGTAACGCAGTATTTT.

This clone was recorded a few times. The CDR3 coding sequence is TGTGCCAGCAAAGAGAGCGAACAAGAGACCCAGTACTTC. Translating it yields CASKESEQETQYF. J is TRBJ2-5 and V is TRBV2; D unclear. The CDR3 extends over 13 amino acids. The V end lost 7 bases, the J end lost 2 bases, and 11 bases lay between the germline ends. The germline CDR1 and CDR2 sequences are SNHLY and FYNNEI.

A few counts support this clone. The V call is TRBV30, the J call TRBJ1-2, with D possibly matching TRBD1 (6 bases). Trimming took off 5 bases at V and 7 bases at J, with 11 bases between the two ends. The CDR3 contains 11 residues. Per the germline V gene, CDR1 is GTSNPN and CDR2 is SVGIG (reference sequence). This CDR3 is CAWGTSIGYTF. DNA of the CDR3: TGTGCCTGGGGGACATCGATTGGCTACACCTTC. Based on the CDR3 plus reference TRBV30 and TRBJ1-2, the full variable domain is SQTIHQWPATLVQPVGSPLSLECTVEGTSNPNLYWYRQAAGRGLQLLFYSVGIGQISSEVPQNLSASRPQDRQFILSSKKLLLSDSGFYLCAWGTSIGYTFGSGTRLTVV.

This clone appeared a few times. The V and J genes are TRBV21-1 and TRBJ1-2. TRBV21-1 is labeled a pseudogene. The CDR3 is 17 amino acids. CDR3 loop: CASSKGSGLRRHYGYTF. The CDR3 DNA sequence: TGTGCCAGCAGCAAAGGGTCGGGCCTCCGGAGACACTATGGCTACACCTTC.

This clone showed up just a few times. The genes are TRBV7-2 and TRBJ2-7; D call uncertain. This CDR3 has 14 residues. The V gene's germline CDR1 is SGHTA and CDR2 FQGNSA. V dropped 4 bases and J dropped 0 bases, with 10 bases sitting between them. The CDR3 nucleotides are TGTGCCAGCAGCTCAAGTAGTTACTCCTACGAGCAGTACTTC. This gives the protein CASSSSSYSYEQYF.

This chain uses TRBV7-9 with TRBJ1-1, with TRBD1 as a possible D gene (6 bases). Germline CDR1 SEHNR, CDR2 FQNEAQ (reference sequence). V lost 4 bases and J lost 11, with 23 bases in between. The CDR3 is 15 amino acids. The CDR3 spells CASSSGGASLKEAFF. CDR3 bases: TGTGCCAGCAGCTCCGGGGGGGCATCCTTGAAGGAGGCTTTCTTT.

The V gene is TRBV6-1, the J gene TRBJ1-5, with 7 nucleotides matching TRBD1. This CDR3 is built from 17 residues. Germline-derived CDR1 and CDR2 are MNHNS and SASEGT. With V trimmed by 4 bases and J by 4 bases, 13 bases remained unmatched. The CDR3 sequence: CASSALSRGLGNQPQHF. The CDR3 coding sequence is TGTGCCAGCAGTGCCTTATCTAGGGGGCTCGGAAATCAGCCCCAGCATTTT.

About this clone: Other nucleotide sequences from this sample produce the same CDR3. The chain carries TRBV6-5 and TRBJ2-7; D is possibly TRBD1 (7 bases). Trimming removed 2 bases at V and 4 bases at J, with 12 bases between. Germline V gene sequence: CDR1 MNHEY, CDR2 SVGAGI. The CDR3 is 14 amino acids. CDR3 sequence reads: CASSYGQGGYEQYF. CDR3 nucleotides: TGTGCCAGCAGTTACGGGCAGGGGGGATACGAGCAGTACTTC.

This clone came up a few times. The rearrangement uses TRBV7-2 and TRBJ2-5; possibly TRBD1 or TRBD2 for D (6 bases each). Germline V gives CDR1 SGHTA, CDR2 FQGNSA. V gave up 5 bases and J gave up 5 bases, with 18 bases separating them. The CDR3 sequence is 15 residues long. CDR3 amino acids: CASSPQLGGTETQYF. In DNA form, the CDR3 reads TGTGCCAGCAGCCCCCAGTTGGGGGGCACGGAGACCCAGTACTTC.

The chain recombines TRBV7-2 with TRBJ2-1; D gene uncertain. CDR3 length equals 12 residues. Germline loops: CDR1 SGHTA, CDR2 FQGNSA. Trimming took 2 bases from V and 3 from J, leaving 2 bases between them. CDR3 loop: CASSLIYNEQFF. CDR3 bases: TGTGCCAGCAGCTTAATCTACAATGAGCAGTTCTTC.